Reported below is one T cell receptor (beta chain). The sample originates from a study of cytotoxic CD8 clonotypes in ibrutinib-treated CLL. CDR1 SGHNT and CDR2 YYREEE come from the germline V gene (reference sequence). The CDR3 is 14 amino acids. With 1 base removed from V and 2 bases from J, the gap between germline ends came to 10 bases. Some clones are missing from TCRdb's copy, which holds only in-frame ones; the method was immunoSEQ multiplex PCR. The sample has tens of thousands of clones, 70% seen once; the top ten hold 10%. The V and J genes are TRBV5-4 and TRBJ2-7; D is ambiguous. The sample in question was PBMCs, obtained at disease progression, from a patient treated with ibrutinib. The receptor's source is a human donor with chronic lymphocytic leukemia. The CDR3 nucleotides are TGTGCCAGCAGCTTGCATGGGTCCGCCTACGAGCAGTACTTC. It is translated as CASSLHGSAYEQYF.